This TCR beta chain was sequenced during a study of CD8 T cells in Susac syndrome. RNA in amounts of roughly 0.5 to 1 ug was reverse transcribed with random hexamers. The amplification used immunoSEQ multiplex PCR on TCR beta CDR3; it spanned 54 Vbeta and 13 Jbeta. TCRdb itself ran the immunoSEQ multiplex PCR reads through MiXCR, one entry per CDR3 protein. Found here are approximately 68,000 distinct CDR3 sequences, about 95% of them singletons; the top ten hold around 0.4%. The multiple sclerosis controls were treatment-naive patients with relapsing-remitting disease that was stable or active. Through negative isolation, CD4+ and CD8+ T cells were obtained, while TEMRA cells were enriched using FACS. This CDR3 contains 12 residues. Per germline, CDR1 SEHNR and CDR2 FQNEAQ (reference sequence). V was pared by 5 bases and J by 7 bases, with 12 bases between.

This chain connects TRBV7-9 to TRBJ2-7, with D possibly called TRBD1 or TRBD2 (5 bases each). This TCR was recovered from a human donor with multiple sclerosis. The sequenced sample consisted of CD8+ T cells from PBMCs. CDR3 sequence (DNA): TGTGCCAGCAGCCGGGACCTACGAGAGCAGTACTTC. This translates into CASSRDLREQYF.